This entry lists 21 T cell receptor beta chains sequenced from one sample in a study of regulatory T cells in long-lasting Graves disease (dated by TCRdb to about 2021). Library construction relied on multiplex PCR. TCRdb names Illumina HiSeq 4000 as the instrument used. To build TCR beta libraries, CDR3 regions were amplified by Arm-PCR using iRepertoire HTBI primers. Through fastp at Q25 and MiXCR, TCRdb rebuilt clones from the public reads, retaining in-frame beta chains. Rows merge per CDR3 protein into single entries with the most common DNA and genes. This sample holds approximately 360,000 distinct CDR3 sequences; 10% to 15% were observed only once. The biggest ten clones account for over 15% of the sample. Explained via the paper, the time point label denotes: newly diagnosed GD, antithyroid drugs for less than 3 months. RNA was extracted from PBMCs in TRIzol for both TCR sequencing and RNA sequencing.

These sequences were also reported in another study, on T cells in Graves' hyperthyroidism and ophthalmopathy.

The specimen comprised peripheral blood mononuclear cells (PBMCs), sampled at new diagnosis, from a patient treated with antithyroid drugs. These TCRs come from a woman younger than 35 with Graves disease. Donor details come from another sample of the same person, matched by shared clones.

This clonotype was detected ten times or more. V and J are TRBV12-5 and TRBJ1-2, with no clear D. V lost 1 base and J lost 13, with 13 bases in between. CDR1 LGHNT and CDR2 FRNRAP come from the germline V gene. The CDR3 runs to 12 residues. In DNA form, the CDR3 reads TGTGCTAGTGGTTTGGGGTGGGCAGGATGCACCTTC. Protein sequence: CASGLGWAGCTF.

V is TRBV2 and J is TRBJ2-5, with D perhaps given as TRBD1 or TRBD2 (6 bases each). This CDR3 spans 14 amino acids. Germline V CDR1 and CDR2: SNHLY, FYNNEI. The V end lost 3 bases, the J end lost 3 bases, and 11 bases lay between the germline ends. The CDR3 DNA reads as TGTGCCAGCAGTGAGGGGGGCTACGAAGAGACCCAGTACTTC. Its protein product is CASSEGGYEETQYF.

The chain carries TRBV14 and TRBJ2-4, with D uncertain. CDR1 and CDR2 from the germline V gene are SGHDN and FVKESK. This CDR3 is built from 12 residues. V lost 1 base and J lost 10, with 8 bases in between. CDR3: CASSQGAAIQYF. The CDR3 coding sequence is TGTGCCAGCAGCCAAGGGGCAGCTATTCAGTACTTC.

This clonotype was observed at least ten times. The chain is built from TRBV28 and TRBJ1-5; no definite D call. Deletions cut 7 bases from V and 5 bases from J, with 9 bases between. Germline CDR1 and CDR2: MDHEN and SYDVKM. CDR3 length equals 12 residues. The CDR3 region has the DNA TGTGCCAGCAACGAGGGAGATCAGCCCCAGCATTTT. This gives the protein CASNEGDQPQHF.

This clonotype has a handful of counts. V and J are TRBV5-1 and TRBJ2-5; D gene unclear. Germline lookup yields CDR1 SGHRS and CDR2 YFSETQ. This CDR3 region has 13 residues. V gave up 4 bases and J gave up 2 bases, with 9 bases separating them. CDR3 in DNA: TGCGCCAGCAGCGCCGTAGGGCAAGAGACCCAGTACTTC. Protein sequence: CASSAVGQETQYF.

J is TRBJ2-7 and V is TRBV20-1; the D gene is possibly TRBD2 (5 bases). Germline loops: CDR1 DFQATT, CDR2 SNEGSKA (reference sequence). Trimming removed 3 bases at V and 4 bases at J, with 19 bases between. CDR3 length: 15 residues. CDR3 amino acids: CSASLPGRVRYEQYF. The CDR3 nucleotides are TGCAGTGCTAGCCTACCGGGAAGAGTAAGATACGAGCAGTACTTC.

There are many counts of this clonotype. V and J are TRBV20-1 and TRBJ2-5; 15 positions match TRBD2. The junction had 11 bases not matched to a gene; V was cut back by 2 bases and J by 1 base. The CDR3 is 19 amino acids. Per the germline V gene, CDR1 is DFQATT and CDR2 is SNEGSKA (reference sequence). The CDR3 sequence is CSARSGTSGGPIPQETQYF. The DNA for the CDR3 is TGCAGTGCTAGATCGGGGACTAGCGGGGGGCCGATCCCCCAAGAGACCCAGTACTTC.

V and J are TRBV5-8 and TRBJ1-6, with D perhaps matching TRBD1 (5 bases). V shed 4 bases and J shed 9 bases, with 14 bases lying between them. The CDR3 contains 14 residues. The germline gives CDR1 SGHTS, CDR2 YDEGEE. This CDR3 reads CASSGWDRTSPLHF. CDR3 coding DNA: TGTGCCAGCAGCGGATGGGACCGGACTTCACCCCTCCACTTT.

This clonotype was seen many times. The rearrangement joins TRBV28 to TRBJ2-7, with 12 bases fitting TRBD2. Germline V gene sequence: CDR1 MDHEN, CDR2 SYDVKM. This CDR3 has 15 residues. V gave up 6 bases and J gave up 6 bases; unmatched junction bases: 9. The CDR3 sequence is CASSLGLAGLFEQYF. The CDR3 DNA reads as TGTGCCAGCAGCCTTGGACTAGCGGGACTCTTCGAGCAGTACTTC.

This clonotype was seen ten or more times. The chain has TRBV28 and TRBJ2-2; 8 bases are a match to TRBD1. Germline lookup yields CDR1 MDHEN and CDR2 SYDVKM. The CDR3 contains 16 residues. With V trimmed by 3 bases and J by 1 base, 4 bases remained unmatched. The CDR3 DNA reads as TGTGCCAGCAGTTTGCGACAGGGGTTGAACACCGGGGAGCTGTTTTTT. Translation gives CASSLRQGLNTGELFF.

This clonotype was seen ten or more times. This chain connects TRBV29-1 to TRBJ2-7; tentative D call: TRBD2 (5 bases). V gave up 4 bases and J gave up 0 bases, with 7 bases separating them. Germline V gene data show CDR1 as SQVTM and CDR2 as ANQGSEA. This CDR3 spans 12 amino acids. CDR3 residues: CSVGESSYEQYF. The CDR3 coding sequence is TGCAGCGTTGGGGAGAGCTCCTACGAGCAGTACTTC.

The chain carries TRBV4-1 and TRBJ2-5; D unresolved. Germline V CDR1 and CDR2: MGHRA, YSYEKL. V was trimmed by 1 base and J by 5 bases, leaving 11 bases between them. The CDR3 length is 14 residues. In DNA form, the CDR3 reads TGCGCCAGCAGCCAAGGCCCCCTTGTTGAGACCCAGTACTTC. Residues: CASSQGPLVETQYF.

This clonotype was seen many times. V is TRBV7-9 and J is TRBJ2-1, with a weak D call TRBD2 (6 bases). The CDR3 has 19 residues. Looked up from germline, CDR1 is SEHNR and CDR2 is FQNEAQ (reference sequence). V was pared by 2 bases and J by 6 bases, with 26 bases between. CDR3 residues: CASSLFWEVVTGPFNEQFF. CDR3 in DNA: TGTGCCAGCAGCTTATTCTGGGAGGTGGTAACGGGCCCCTTCAATGAGCAGTTCTTC.

This clonotype showed up many times. The chain recombines TRBV27 with TRBJ1-2; 9 positions match TRBD1. Germline loops: CDR1 MNHEY, CDR2 SMNVEV (reference sequence). Trimming at V came to 5 bases and at J to 8 bases, leaving 6 bases not matched to a gene. The CDR3 covers 13 residues. The CDR3 here is CASSITTGGGYTF. The DNA of the CDR3 is TGTGCCAGCAGTATTACTACAGGGGGCGGCTACACCTTC.

This clonotype was counted at least ten times. The chain links TRBV7-2 to TRBJ2-2, with D hard to call. The CDR3 is 11 residues long. The V end was cut by 7 bases, the J end by 7 bases, with 7 bases between. Germline CDR1 is SGHTA and CDR2 is FQGNSA. DNA for the CDR3: TGTGCCAGCAAATTTGGCGGGGAGCTGTTTTTT. Translating gives CASKFGGELFF.

This rearrangement joins TRBV27 to TRBJ1-5; D call uncertain. Trimming pared 8 bases from V and 0 bases from J, leaving 11 bases between. CDR3 size: 14 residues. Germline V gene sequence: CDR1 MNHEY, CDR2 SMNVEV (reference sequence). CDR3 residues: CASWGRYSNQPQHF. In nucleotides, the CDR3 is TGTGCCAGCTGGGGTCGCTATAGCAATCAGCCCCAGCATTTT.

In its sample, this clonotype was seen a few times. The V call is TRBV29-1, the J call TRBJ2-5; 7 nucleotides align to TRBD2. This CDR3 has 13 amino acids. Germline-derived CDR1 and CDR2 are SQVTM and ANQGSEA. Losses at the gene ends were 7 bases for V and 4 bases for J; bases not matched to a gene: 9. CDR3: CSGGLKLRETQYF. The CDR3 DNA is TGCAGCGGGGGACTAAAGCTCCGAGAGACCCAGTACTTC.

The chain links TRBV29-1 to TRBJ2-7; D assignment may be TRBD1 or TRBD2 (6 bases each). Germline V gene data show CDR1 as SQVTM and CDR2 as ANQGSEA. Trimming left V 3 bases short and J 7 bases short, with 10 bases between. The CDR3 runs to 11 residues. The CDR3 DNA reads TGCAGCGTTGAGGAGGGGGTGGAGCAGTACGTC. This encodes CSVEEGVEQYV.

This clonotype was seen ten or more times. This CDR3 reads CASMAGTYGYTF. The CDR3 nucleotides read TGTGCCAGCATGGCAGGGACCTATGGCTACACCTTC. The V and J genes are TRBV19 and TRBJ1-2, with TRBD1 as a possible D gene (5 bases). Germline V gene lookup returns CDR1 LNHDA and CDR2 SQIVND (reference sequence). Trimming cost V 9 bases and J 4 bases, with 12 bases left between them. There are 12 residues in the CDR3.

This clonotype was counted between two and nine times. This chain links TRBV19 with TRBJ2-4, with D hard to call. CDR1 and CDR2 from the germline V gene are LNHDA and SQIVND (reference sequence). The CDR3 spans 14 residues. Deletions cut 3 bases from V and 0 bases from J, with 6 bases between. The CDR3 loop reads CASSIVRAKNIQYF. In DNA form, the CDR3 reads TGTGCCAGTAGTATCGTAAGAGCCAAAAACATTCAGTACTTC.

This clonotype was recorded at least ten times. The V and J genes are TRBV6-2 or TRBV6-3 and TRBJ2-2; a weak D match, TRBD1 (5 bases). V was clipped by 2 bases and J by 10 bases, with 14 bases between them. The CDR3 has 14 amino acids. Germline V lookup: CDR1 MNHEY, CDR2 SVGEGT. The DNA of the CDR3 is TGTGCCAGCAGTTACGTGTGGACAAGTGAGGAGCTGTTTTTT. Its translation is CASSYVWTSEELFF.